These 18 T cell receptor beta chains were all obtained from the same sample, sequenced in a study of T cells after yellow fever vaccination. TCRdb called the 5' RACE reads again in MiXCR, with one record for every CDR3 protein. The sample has 450,000 to 600,000 distinct CDR3 sequences, roughly 17% seen once; the top ten hold 17%. Sequenced material: PBMCs, taken 4 to 5 days after the first yellow fever vaccination. The receptors stem from a man in his late teens or twenties who received the YFV17D yellow fever vaccine.

This clonotype was observed a handful of times. The chain carries TRBV4-1 and TRBJ1-1; 7 nucleotides line up with TRBD1. The CDR3 runs to 13 residues. The J segment lost 4 bases and the V segment lost 4 bases, leaving 3 bases of the junction unmatched. In germline, CDR1 is MGHRA, CDR2 YSYEKL. CDR3 nucleotides: TGCGCCAGCAGCCCCAGGGGGAGCACTGAAGCTTTCTTT. It specifies CASSPRGSTEAFF.

V gene TRBV20-1 combines with J gene TRBJ1-6, with 8 bases identical to TRBD1. The J segment lost 2 bases and the V segment lost 3 bases, leaving 9 bases of the junction unmatched. CDR3 size: 17 residues. CDR1 is DFQATT, CDR2 SNEGSKA, per germline (reference sequence). The CDR3 region is CSARAADREPYNSPLHF. The CDR3 DNA reads as TGCAGTGCTAGGGCAGCGGACAGGGAACCCTATAATTCACCCCTCCACTTT.

This clonotype was picked up a small number of times. The chain combines TRBV5-1 with TRBJ1-2; 9 bases fit TRBD1. V trimming: 1 base; J trimming: 6 bases; junction bases outside the gene matches: 7. The CDR3 runs to 15 residues. Per the germline V gene, CDR1 is SGHRS and CDR2 is YFSETQ. The CDR3 DNA sequence: TGCGCCAGCAGCTTGTCCCCGACAGGGGGGGATGGCTACACCTTC. Protein sequence: CASSLSPTGGDGYTF. Combining the CDR3 with reference TRBV5-1 and TRBJ1-2 gives the whole variable domain KAGVTQTPRYLIKTRGQQVTLSCSPISGHRSVSWYQQTPGQGLQFLFEYFSETQRNKGNFPGRFSGRQFSNSRSEMNVSTLELGDSALYLCASSLSPTGGDGYTFGSGTRLTVV.

The chain is built from TRBV29-1 and TRBJ2-3; 9 nucleotides align to TRBD1. This CDR3 contains 15 residues. The V and J ends lost 7 bases and 0 bases, in that order; junction bases with no gene match: 8. Germline-derived CDR1 and CDR2 are SQVTM and ANQGSEA. CDR3 in amino acids: CSAKAGQGSTDTQYF. The CDR3 DNA follows: TGCAGCGCCAAGGCGGGACAGGGTAGCACAGATACGCAGTATTTT.

V usage is TRBV6-1 and J usage is TRBJ2-1; D might be TRBD2 (5 bases). CDR1 and CDR2 from the germline V gene are MNHNS and SASEGT. The length of the CDR3 is 13 residues. V lost 6 bases and J 8 bases, leaving 14 bases between the germline ends. CDR3 bases: TGTGCCAGCAGACCCGGACTGAGGCATGAGCAGTTCTTC. Translating gives CASRPGLRHEQFF.

The genes are TRBV6-6 and TRBJ2-5; 10 bases line up with TRBD2. V dropped 6 bases and J dropped 4; count of bases not matched to a gene: 2. This CDR3 has 13 residues. CDR1 MNHNY and CDR2 SVGAGI come from the germline V gene (reference sequence). DNA of the CDR3: TGTGCCAGCAGAATAGCGGGGGGAGAGACCCAGTACTTC. Translating gives CASRIAGGETQYF.

This chain joins TRBV6-5 and TRBJ1-2; D is unclear. CDR1 MNHEY and CDR2 SVGAGI come from the germline V gene. The V end was cut by 2 bases, the J end by 2 bases, with 12 bases between. CDR3 length: 15 residues. In nucleotides, the CDR3 is TGTGCCAGCAGTTACCTCTCGAGGGCCAACTATGGCTACACCTTC. Translating gives CASSYLSRANYGYTF.

This clonotype has a handful of counts. The chain uses TRBV19 and TRBJ1-2; weak D call: TRBD1 (5 bases). The length of the CDR3 is 15 residues. Trimming removed 5 bases at V and 7 bases at J, with 20 bases between. From germline, CDR1 is LNHDA and CDR2 SQIVND (reference sequence). The CDR3 here is CASSSPGRGLAGYTF. The CDR3 DNA is TGTGCCAGTAGTTCTCCGGGACGTGGCCTCGCTGGCTACACCTTC.

The chain recombines TRBV12-3 or TRBV12-4 with TRBJ1-5, with D possibly TRBD1 on 6 matching bases. V dropped 3 bases and J dropped 11 bases, with 17 bases sitting between them. There are 14 residues in the CDR3. CDR3 in DNA: TGTGCCAGCAGTTTTACAACCGGGGGCAGGGCCCAGCATTTT. This gives the protein CASSFTTGGRAQHF.

This clonotype was seen only a few times. The genes are TRBV6-5 and TRBJ1-3; D is unclear. CDR3 size: 14 residues. Trimming took 0 bases from V and 4 from J, leaving 7 bases between them. The germline gives CDR1 MNHEY, CDR2 SVGAGI. The DNA of the CDR3 is TGTGCCAGCAGTTACTCGTCAGAAGGAAACACCATATATTTT. This gives the protein CASSYSSEGNTIYF.

The rearrangement links TRBV10-2 to TRBJ2-2; weak D call: TRBD1 (7 bases). CDR1 WSHSY and CDR2 SAAADI come from the germline V gene. This CDR3 comprises 12 residues. V dropped 10 bases and J dropped 6 bases, with 12 bases sitting between them. CDR3 sequence reads: CAILRGAGELFF. CDR3 coding DNA: TGCGCCATCCTCAGGGGGGCCGGGGAGCTGTTTTTT.

The rearrangement joins TRBV5-4 to TRBJ2-3, with a weak D call TRBD2 (6 bases). Trimming shortened V by 4 bases and J by 2 bases, and 17 bases separated the two germline ends. Germline CDR1 reads SGHNT; CDR2 reads YYREEE (reference sequence). The CDR3 is 16 residues long. The CDR3 protein is CASSLKMGRDTDTQYF. CDR3 nucleotide sequence: TGTGCCAGCAGCCTCAAGATGGGGCGGGACACAGATACGCAGTATTTT.

This chain uses TRBV6-2 or TRBV6-3 with TRBJ2-7, with D tentatively TRBD1 (6 bases). The CDR3 has 14 amino acids. Germline V gene sequence: CDR1 MNHEY, CDR2 SVGEGT. Trimming shortened V by 5 bases and J by 0 bases, and 11 bases separated the two germline ends. The CDR3 is CASSQGISSYEQYV. The CDR3 DNA follows: TGTGCCAGCAGTCAGGGGATTAGCTCCTACGAGCAGTACGTC.

V usage is TRBV5-1 and J usage is TRBJ2-2, with 7 bases lining up with TRBD1. The CDR3 covers 16 residues. Germline V gene sequence: CDR1 SGHRS, CDR2 YFSETQ. Trimming took 7 bases from V and 0 from J; bases not matched to a gene: 9. As DNA, the CDR3 is TGCGCCAGCCGACACCCACAGGGGACGAACACCGGGGAGCTGTTTTTT. It translates to CASRHPQGTNTGELFF. The full variable domain, its missing parts supplied by reference TRBV5-1 and TRBJ2-2, is KAGVTQTPRYLIKTRGQQVTLSCSPISGHRSVSWYQQTPGQGLQFLFEYFSETQRNKGNFPGRFSGRQFSNSRSEMNVSTLELGDSALYLCASRHPQGTNTGELFFGEGSRLTVL.

This clonotype was detected only a few times. The chain joins TRBV4-3 to TRBJ2-1, with a weak D call TRBD1 (5 bases). Between the trimmed V and J ends, which lost 0 bases and 2 bases, there was a span of 8 bases. Germline V CDR1 and CDR2: LGHNA, YSLEER. CDR3 length: 15 residues. The CDR3 here is CASSQDREAYNEQFF. DNA of the CDR3: TGCGCCAGCAGCCAAGACAGGGAAGCCTACAATGAGCAGTTCTTC.

In this sample, this clonotype turned up once. V gene TRBV7-3 combines with J gene TRBJ2-2; 13 bases map to TRBD2. V shed 0 bases, J shed 7 bases, and the junction held 8 bases outside the gene matches. The CDR3 is made up of 18 amino acids. Germline loops: CDR1 SGHTA, CDR2 FQGTGA. CDR3 nucleotides: TGTGCCAGCAGCTTAACCGCACTAGCGGGGGGGCCGAGCGGGGAGCTGTTTTTT. This sequence encodes CASSLTALAGGPSGELFF.

This clonotype was counted many times. The rearrangement joins TRBV7-2 to TRBJ2-3, with 8 bases identical to TRBD1. The junction had 4 bases not matched to a gene; V was cut back by 5 bases and J by 6 bases. The CDR3 has 13 residues. The germline V gene has CDR1 SGHTA and CDR2 FQGNSA. This chain's CDR3 is CASSDRGSDTQYF. For the CDR3, the DNA is TGTGCCAGCAGCGACAGGGGCTCGGATACGCAGTATTTT.

This rearrangement joins TRBV4-2 to TRBJ1-5; weak D call: TRBD1 (5 bases). The V gene lost 3 bases and the J gene lost 6 bases, with 18 bases spanning the gap. Germline V gene lookup returns CDR1 LGHNA and CDR2 YNFKEQ. CDR3 size: 16 residues. The chain's CDR3 is CASSHPLSGWSQPQHF. In DNA, the CDR3 is TGTGCCAGCAGCCATCCCCTATCAGGGTGGAGTCAGCCCCAGCATTTT.